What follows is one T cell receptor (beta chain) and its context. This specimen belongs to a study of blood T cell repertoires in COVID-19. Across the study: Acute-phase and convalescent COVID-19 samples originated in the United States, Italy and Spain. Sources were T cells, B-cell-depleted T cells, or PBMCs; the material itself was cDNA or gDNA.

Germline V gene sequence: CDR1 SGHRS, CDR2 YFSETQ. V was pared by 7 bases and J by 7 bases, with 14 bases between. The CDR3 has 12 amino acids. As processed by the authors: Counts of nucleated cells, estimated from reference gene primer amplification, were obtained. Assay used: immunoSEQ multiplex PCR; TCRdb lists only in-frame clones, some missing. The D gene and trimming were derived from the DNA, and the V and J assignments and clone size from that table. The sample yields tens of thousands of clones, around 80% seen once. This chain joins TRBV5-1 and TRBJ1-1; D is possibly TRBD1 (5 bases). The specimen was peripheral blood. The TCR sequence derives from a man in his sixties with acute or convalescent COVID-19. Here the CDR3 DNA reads TGCGCCAGCTCTCGGCAGGGATATGAAGCTTTCTTT. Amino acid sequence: CASSRQGYEAFF.